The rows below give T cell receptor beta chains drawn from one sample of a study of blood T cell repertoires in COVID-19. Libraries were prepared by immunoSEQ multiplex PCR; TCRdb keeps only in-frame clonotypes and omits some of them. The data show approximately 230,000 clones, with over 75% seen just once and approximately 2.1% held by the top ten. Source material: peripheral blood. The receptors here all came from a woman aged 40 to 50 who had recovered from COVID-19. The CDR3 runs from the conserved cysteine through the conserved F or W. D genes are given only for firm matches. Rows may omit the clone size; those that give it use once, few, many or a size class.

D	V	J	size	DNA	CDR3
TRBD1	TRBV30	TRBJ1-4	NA	TGTGCCGGTGACAGGGGATTGAATGAAAAACTGTTTTTT	CAGDRGLNEKLFF
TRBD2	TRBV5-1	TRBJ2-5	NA	TGCGCCAGCAGCAACCGGGGCCGCGAATCCGCGGGGGGGGAACAAGAGACCCAGTACTTC	CASSNRGRESAGGEQETQYF
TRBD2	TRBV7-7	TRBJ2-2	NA	TGTGCTAGCAGCTTAGCTAGCGGGAACCCCCCCGGGGAGCTGTTTTTT	CASSLASGNPPGELFF
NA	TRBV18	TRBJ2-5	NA	TGTGCCAGCTCACCACGAGTCGGAGTGGAGACCCAGTACTTC	CASSPRVGVETQYF
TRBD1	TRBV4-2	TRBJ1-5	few	TGTGCCAGCAGCCATAGACAGGGGGAGGATCAGCCCCAGCATTTT	CASSHRQGEDQPQHF
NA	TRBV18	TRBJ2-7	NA	TGTGCCAGCTCCCCACTCCCGAGGGGGGAGCAGTACTTC	CASSPLPRGEQYF
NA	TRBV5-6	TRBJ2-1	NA	TGTGCCAGCAGCTTAGGATGGAGGCAGTTCTTC	CASSLGWRQFF
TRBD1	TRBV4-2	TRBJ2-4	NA	TGTGCCAGCAGCCAGACAGGGGGGGTATTGGGGGCCAAAAACATTCAGTACTTC	CASSQTGGVLGAKNIQYF
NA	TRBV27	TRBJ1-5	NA	TGTGCCAGCAGTCCAGCCACGGGGGTCCGGGGACAGCCCCAGCATTTT	CASSPATGVRGQPQHF
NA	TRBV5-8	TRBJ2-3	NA	TGTGCCAGCAGCTTGACAACAGGGTTATTTAGCACAGATACGCAGTATTTT	CASSLTTGLFSTDTQYF
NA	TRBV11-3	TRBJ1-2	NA	TGTGCCAGCAGCTCAATTACAGGGTCTGGGGGCTACACCTTC	CASSSITGSGGYTF